A single sample gave rise to the 9 T cell receptor beta chains below, sequenced in a study of beta chain features in type 1 diabetes listed by TCRdb under 2018. What the research found in general, with its limitations: In all four CD4+ subsets, TCRB CDR3 length was moderately but significantly shorter in type 1 diabetes patients.

Receptor libraries were prepared by the immunoSEQ multiplex PCR assay. All of the isolated RNA was reverse transcribed with the High Capacity cDNA Reverse Transcription Kit, so expressed TCRB transcripts were sequenced. The source is immuneACCESS, and TCRdb retained only in-frame sequences with V and J called. Part of the clones is not carried over; for the studies checked, unresolved V genes explain less than half of this, and the remainder is unexplained. The sample contains some 660,000 clones, over 12% of them found a single time. The top ten constitute roughly 0.04% of the sample. For these TCRs, the target antigens are not known. The sequencing sample was made of naive CD4+ T cells from blood. Sample cell subset or site, as interpreted from the label and publication: true naive CD4+ T cells. These TCRs come from a man between 18 and 35 years old with type 1 diabetes.

The CDR3 region is CAGLRESRDYTF. The CDR3, as DNA: TGTGCCGGACTTCGAGAATCCAGAGACTACACCTTC. The chain has TRBV7-9 and TRBJ1-2; D unclear. Germline loops: CDR1 SEHNR, CDR2 FQNEAQ (reference sequence). V was clipped by 11 bases and J by 10 bases, with 20 bases between them. This CDR3 region has 12 residues.

The gene calls are TRBV23-1 and TRBJ2-1; D not resolved. TRBV23-1 is marked as an open reading frame, function uncertain. The V and J ends lost 7 bases and 6 bases respectively, with 16 bases between them. The length of the CDR3 is 14 residues. The CDR3 loop reads CASTSIGVSNEQFF. DNA for the CDR3: TGCGCCAGCACATCAATAGGCGTTTCCAATGAGCAGTTCTTC.

This clone was seen more than once but under ten times. Compared with germline, one end of the junction differs, possibly owing to a read error. The chain uses TRBV7-7 and TRBJ2-5; 15 bases fit TRBD2. The CDR3 runs 16 residues. Germline V gene lookup returns CDR1 SSHAT and CDR2 FNYEAQ (reference sequence). CDR3: CASSPGLAGGEETQYF. The CDR3 nucleotides read TGTGCTAGCAGCCCAGGACTAGCGGGAGGGGAAGAGACCCAGTACTTC.

This clone appeared a few times. The chain has TRBV29-1 and TRBJ1-1; D unclear. CDR3 length equals 12 residues. Trimming pared 5 bases from V and 5 bases from J, leaving 12 bases between. The germline V gene encodes CDR1 SQVTM and CDR2 ANQGSEA. The CDR3 DNA follows: TGCAGCGTTCCCGTGGGAGGGACTGAAGCTTTCTTT. Translating gives CSVPVGGTEAFF.

The chain recombines TRBV7-2 with TRBJ2-1, with D possibly matching TRBD2 (6 bases). This CDR3 contains 13 residues. Trimming cost V 0 bases and J 9 bases, with 9 bases left between them. Germline V gene data show CDR1 as SGHTA and CDR2 as FQGNSA. The CDR3 region has the DNA TGTGCCAGCAGCTTAGCCCGGGGGAGTGAGCAGTTCTTC. This gives the protein CASSLARGSEQFF.

The chain carries TRBV30 and TRBJ1-2; D possibly corresponds to TRBD1 (5 bases). With 2 bases removed from V and 7 bases from J, the gap between germline ends came to 17 bases. This CDR3 has 14 residues. Per germline, CDR1 GTSNPN and CDR2 SVGIG (reference sequence). The CDR3 nucleotides read TGTGCCTGGAGTCCCCGCGGGGGGAGGTCTGGCTACACCTTC. Its translation is CAWSPRGGRSGYTF.

Details on this clone: This same CDR3 is encoded by further DNA sequences in the sample. The chain has TRBV2 and TRBJ2-5; 8 bases agree with TRBD2. Germline CDR1 SNHLY, CDR2 FYNNEI. The CDR3 loop spans 12 amino acids. Trimming cost V 6 bases and J 5 bases; bases outside gene matches: 2. CDR3 DNA sequence: TGTGCCAGCAGAGGCGGGGGGGAGACCCAGTACTTC. The encoded protein is CASRGGGETQYF.

The chain joins TRBV29-1 to TRBJ1-5; D is ambiguous. Per the germline V gene, CDR1 is SQVTM and CDR2 is ANQGSEA. Trimming shortened V by 4 bases and J by 6 bases, and 10 bases separated the two germline ends. The CDR3 totals 12 residues. This CDR3 is CSVVVGSQPQHF. In nucleotides, the CDR3 is TGCAGCGTTGTGGTAGGGTCTCAGCCCCAGCATTTT.

This clone came up a few times. The V gene is TRBV2, the J gene TRBJ1-5, with 11 positions matching TRBD1. V lost 7 bases and J lost 7; bases outside the gene matches: 18. This CDR3 spans 18 amino acids. Germline V gene data show CDR1 as SNHLY and CDR2 as FYNNEI. The CDR3 spells CASTAPWTGGLSDQPQHF. DNA for the CDR3: TGTGCCAGCACCGCACCTTGGACAGGGGGCTTATCGGACCAGCCCCAGCATTTT.